The T cell receptor beta chain under discussion was sequenced for a study of cytomegalovirus exposure and HLA in healthy donors. Study in general: As an earlier analysis found, roughly 170 million T cells yielded approximately 110 million unique TCR beta sequences.

Germline V gene data show CDR1 as SGHAT and CDR2 as FQNNGV. The length of the CDR3 is 19 residues. V was pared by 5 bases and J by 0 bases, with 15 bases of the junction left unmatched. A note on this clone: Antigen unknown.

A multiplex PCR was run with 60 Vbeta primers and 13 Jbeta primers. Clones were sequenced by immunoSEQ multiplex PCR, and TCRdb holds only the in-frame ones, with some missing. Among 110,000 or so clones, roughly 79% were seen once, and the ten largest hold 1% to 1.5%. Study outcomes and limitations: The authors later linked a missense DCLRE1C variant to TCR beta V- and J-gene trimming. The study listed 150 to 200 cytomegalovirus-associated TCR beta chains. In vitro assays verified that three CMV-associated chains recognized CMV antigens specifically.

V gene TRBV11-2 combines with J gene TRBJ2-1; 8 bases agree with TRBD2. This sequence originates from a man aged 40-49 years in good health and CMV-seronegative. The sequenced sample was PBMCs. CDR3 in amino acids: CASSPPRGGLFDSYNEQFF. The CDR3 nucleotides read TGTGCCAGCAGCCCTCCCCGGGGGGGCCTGTTCGACTCCTACAATGAGCAGTTCTTC.